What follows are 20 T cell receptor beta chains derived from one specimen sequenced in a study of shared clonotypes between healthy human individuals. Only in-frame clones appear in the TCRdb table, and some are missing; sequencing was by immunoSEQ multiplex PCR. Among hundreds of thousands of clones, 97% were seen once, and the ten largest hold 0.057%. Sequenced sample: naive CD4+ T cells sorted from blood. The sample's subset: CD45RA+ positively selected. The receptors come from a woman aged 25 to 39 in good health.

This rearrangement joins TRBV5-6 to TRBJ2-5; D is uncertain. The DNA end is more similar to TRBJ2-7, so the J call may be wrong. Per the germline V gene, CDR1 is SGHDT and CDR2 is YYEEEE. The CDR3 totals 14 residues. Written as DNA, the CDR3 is TGTGCCAGCAGCCTACCCGGGTTCGAGTACGAGCAGTACTTC. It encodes CASSLPGFEYEQYF.

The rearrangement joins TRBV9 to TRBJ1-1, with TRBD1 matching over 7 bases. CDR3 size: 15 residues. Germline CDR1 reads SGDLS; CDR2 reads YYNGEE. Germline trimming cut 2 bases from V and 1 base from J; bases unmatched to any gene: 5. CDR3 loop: CASSVNRGPNTEAFF. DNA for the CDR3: TGTGCCAGCAGCGTTAACAGGGGCCCGAACACTGAAGCTTTCTTT. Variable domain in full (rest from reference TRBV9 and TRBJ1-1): DSGVTQTPKHLITATGQRVTLRCSPRSGDLSVYWYQQSLDQGLQFLIQYYNGEERAKGNILERFSAQQFPDLHSELNLSSLELGDSALYFCASSVNRGPNTEAFFGQGTRLTVV.

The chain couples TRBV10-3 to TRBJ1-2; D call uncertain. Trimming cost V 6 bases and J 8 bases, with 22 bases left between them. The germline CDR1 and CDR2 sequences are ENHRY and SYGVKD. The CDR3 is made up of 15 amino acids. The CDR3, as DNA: TGTGCCATCAGGGACGGAGACAACAGACGCTTGGGCTACACCTTC. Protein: CAIRDGDNRRLGYTF.

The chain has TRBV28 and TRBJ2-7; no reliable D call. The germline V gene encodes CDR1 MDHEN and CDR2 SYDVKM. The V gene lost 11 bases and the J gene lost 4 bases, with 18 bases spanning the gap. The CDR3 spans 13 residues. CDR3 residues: CASLATESYEQYF. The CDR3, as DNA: TGTGCCTCATTGGCCACGGAAAGTTACGAGCAGTACTTC.

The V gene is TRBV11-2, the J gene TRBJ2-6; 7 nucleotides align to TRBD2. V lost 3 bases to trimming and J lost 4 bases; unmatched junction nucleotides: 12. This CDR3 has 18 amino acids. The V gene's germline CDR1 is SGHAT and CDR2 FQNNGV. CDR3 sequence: CASSFRREGGSGANVLTF. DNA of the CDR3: TGTGCCAGCAGCTTTAGGAGGGAGGGCGGTTCAGGGGCCAACGTCCTGACTTTC.

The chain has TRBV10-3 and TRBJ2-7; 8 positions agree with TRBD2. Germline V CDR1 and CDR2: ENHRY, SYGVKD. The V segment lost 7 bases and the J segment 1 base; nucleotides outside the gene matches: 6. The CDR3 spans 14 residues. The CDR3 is CAITRTSSSYEQYF. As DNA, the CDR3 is TGTGCCATCACCCGGACTAGCTCGTCCTACGAGCAGTACTTC.

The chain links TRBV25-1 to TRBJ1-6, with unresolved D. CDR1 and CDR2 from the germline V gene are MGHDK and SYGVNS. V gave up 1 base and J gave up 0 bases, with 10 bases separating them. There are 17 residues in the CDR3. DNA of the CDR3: TGTGCCAGCAGTGAATGGTCCAGGAGCTCCTATAATTCACCCCTCCACTTT. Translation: CASSEWSRSSYNSPLHF.

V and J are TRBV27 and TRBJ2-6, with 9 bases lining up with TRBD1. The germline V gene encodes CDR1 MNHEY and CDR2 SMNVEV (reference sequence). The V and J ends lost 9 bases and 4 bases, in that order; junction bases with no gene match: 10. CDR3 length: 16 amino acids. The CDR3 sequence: CARPTGGTRGANVLTF. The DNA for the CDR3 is TGTGCCAGACCCACAGGGGGCACTAGAGGGGCCAACGTCCTGACTTTC. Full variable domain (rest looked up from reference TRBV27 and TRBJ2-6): EAQVTQNPRYLITVTGKKLTVTCSQNMNHEYMSWYRQDPGLGLRQIYYSMNVEVTDKGDVPEGYKVSRKEKRNFPLILESPSPNQTSLYFCARPTGGTRGANVLTFGAGSRLTVL.

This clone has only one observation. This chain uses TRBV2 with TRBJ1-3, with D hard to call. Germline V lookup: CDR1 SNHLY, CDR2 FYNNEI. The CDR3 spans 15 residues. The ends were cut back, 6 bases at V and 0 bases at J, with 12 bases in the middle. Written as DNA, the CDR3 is TGTGCCAGCAGCCCGGACGTGTACTCTGGAAACACCATATATTTT. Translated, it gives CASSPDVYSGNTIYF.

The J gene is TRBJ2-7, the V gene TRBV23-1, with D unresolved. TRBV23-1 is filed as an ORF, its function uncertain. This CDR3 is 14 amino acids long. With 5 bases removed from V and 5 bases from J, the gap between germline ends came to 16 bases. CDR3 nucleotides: TGCGCCAGCAGTACACCACCTCGACGGGACGAGCAGTACTTC. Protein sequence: CASSTPPRRDEQYF.

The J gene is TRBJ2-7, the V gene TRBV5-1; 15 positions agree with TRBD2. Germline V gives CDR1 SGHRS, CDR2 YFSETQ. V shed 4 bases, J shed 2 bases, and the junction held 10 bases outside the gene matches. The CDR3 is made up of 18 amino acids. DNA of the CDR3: TGCGCCAGCAGCGCGGCCGGGACTAGCGGGAGGTTCCCCTACGAGCAGTACTTC. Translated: CASSAAGTSGRFPYEQYF.

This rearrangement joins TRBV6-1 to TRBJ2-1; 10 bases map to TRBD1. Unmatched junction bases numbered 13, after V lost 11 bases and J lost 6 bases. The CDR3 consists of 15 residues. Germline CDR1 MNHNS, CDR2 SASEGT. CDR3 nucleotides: TGTGCCTCCTACCAAGGGACAGGGGCGCTCAATGAGCAGTTCTTC. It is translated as CASYQGTGALNEQFF.

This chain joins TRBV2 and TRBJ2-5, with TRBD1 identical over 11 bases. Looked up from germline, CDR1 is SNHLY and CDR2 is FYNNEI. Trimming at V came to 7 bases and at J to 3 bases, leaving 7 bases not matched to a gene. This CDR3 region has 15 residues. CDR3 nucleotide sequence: TGTGCCAGCAACTCAAAGGGACAGGGGGAAGAGACCCAGTACTTC. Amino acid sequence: CASNSKGQGEETQYF.

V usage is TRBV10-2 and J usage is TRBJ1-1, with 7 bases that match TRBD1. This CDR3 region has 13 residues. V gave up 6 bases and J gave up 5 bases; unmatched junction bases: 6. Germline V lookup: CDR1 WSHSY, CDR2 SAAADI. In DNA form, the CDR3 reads TGCGCCAGCAGGGCCACAGGGGTTACTGAAGCTTTCTTT. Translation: CASRATGVTEAFF.

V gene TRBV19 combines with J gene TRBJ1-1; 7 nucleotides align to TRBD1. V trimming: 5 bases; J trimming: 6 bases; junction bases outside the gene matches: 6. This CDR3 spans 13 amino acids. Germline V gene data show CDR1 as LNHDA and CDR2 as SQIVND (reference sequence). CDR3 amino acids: CASSQQQGAEAFF. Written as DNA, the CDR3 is TGTGCCAGTAGTCAACAGCAGGGGGCTGAAGCTTTCTTT.

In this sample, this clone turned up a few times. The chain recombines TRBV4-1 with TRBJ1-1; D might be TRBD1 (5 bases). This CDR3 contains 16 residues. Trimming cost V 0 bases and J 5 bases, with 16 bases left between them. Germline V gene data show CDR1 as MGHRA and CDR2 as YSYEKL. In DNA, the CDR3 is TGCGCCAGCAGCCAAGAAGGGGTACGGGGACGAACTGAAGCTTTCTTT. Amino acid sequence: CASSQEGVRGRTEAFF.

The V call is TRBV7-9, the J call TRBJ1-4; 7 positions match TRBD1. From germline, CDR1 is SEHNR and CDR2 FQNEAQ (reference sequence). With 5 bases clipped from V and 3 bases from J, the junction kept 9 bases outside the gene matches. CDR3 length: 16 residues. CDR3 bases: TGTGCCAGCAGCGTGAGGAGGGGGCAGGCTAATGAAAAACTGTTTTTT. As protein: CASSVRRGQANEKLFF.

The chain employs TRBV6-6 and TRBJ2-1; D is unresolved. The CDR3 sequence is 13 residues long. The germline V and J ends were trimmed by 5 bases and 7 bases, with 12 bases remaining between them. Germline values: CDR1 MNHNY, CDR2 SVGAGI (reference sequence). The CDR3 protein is CASSPVVSNEQFF. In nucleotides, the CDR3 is TGTGCCAGCAGTCCAGTAGTGTCTAATGAGCAGTTCTTC.

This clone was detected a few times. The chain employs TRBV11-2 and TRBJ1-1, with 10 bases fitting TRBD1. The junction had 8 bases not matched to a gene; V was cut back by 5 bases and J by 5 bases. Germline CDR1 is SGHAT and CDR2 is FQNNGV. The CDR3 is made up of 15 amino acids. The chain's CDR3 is CASSLWTGGSTEAFF. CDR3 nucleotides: TGTGCCAGCAGCCTGTGGACAGGGGGGAGTACTGAAGCTTTCTTT. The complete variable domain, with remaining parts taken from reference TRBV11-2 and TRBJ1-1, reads EAGVAQSPRYKIIEKRQSVAFWCNPISGHATLYWYQQILGQGPKLLIQFQNNGVVDDSQLPKDRFSAERLKGVDSTLKIQPAKLEDSAVYLCASSLWTGGSTEAFFGQGTRLTVV.

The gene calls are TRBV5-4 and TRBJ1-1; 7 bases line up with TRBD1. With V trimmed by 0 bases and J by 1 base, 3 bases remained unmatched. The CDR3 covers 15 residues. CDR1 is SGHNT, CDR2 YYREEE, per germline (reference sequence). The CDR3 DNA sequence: TGTGCCAGCAGCTTGGTTTACAGGGGGAACACTGAAGCTTTCTTT. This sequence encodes CASSLVYRGNTEAFF. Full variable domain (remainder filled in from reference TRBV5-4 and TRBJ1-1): ETGVTQSPTHLIKTRGQQVTLRCSSQSGHNTVSWYQQALGQGPQFIFQYYREEENGRGNFPPRFSGLQFPNYSSELNVNALELDDSALYLCASSLVYRGNTEAFFGQGTRLTVV.